This T cell receptor beta chain was identified in a study of early T cells in non-severe SARS-CoV-2 infection. Study summary: Bulk RNA from unsorted whole blood was sequenced; chains were unpaired.

Individual cDNA molecules received unique molecular identifiers. In TCRdb, the 5' RACE reads were re-called with MiXCR into one record per CDR3 protein. The sample contains about 100,000 distinct CDR3 sequences, 13% of which appear only once. The CDR3 covers 15 residues. The germline V and J ends were trimmed by 6 bases and 4 bases, with 18 bases remaining between them. The clonotype comes from an adult who was a healthcare worker with PCR-confirmed SARS-CoV-2 infection or an uninfected control (not recorded which). Sequenced material: whole blood. The chain uses TRBV12-3 or TRBV12-4 and TRBJ2-5, with unresolved D. CDR3 loop: CASRNSYSLGETQYF. DNA of the CDR3: TGTGCCAGCAGGAATTCTTACAGTTTAGGAGAGACCCAGTACTTC.